This TCR beta chain was profiled in a study of blood T cells in healthy people across ages. Findings and limits, study-wide: Investigators treated diversity estimates from one million T cells as underestimates. Roughly linearly, TCR beta diversity per million T cells fell as age increased.

A second PCR of roughly 7 to 11 cycles used a sample-barcoded 5' primer and a J-beta primer mix. TCRdb reprocessed the 5' RACE reads via MiXCR and lists one record per CDR3 protein. This table holds hundreds of thousands of distinct CDR3 sequences, about 45% found once. To note about this clonotype: Its antigen is still unknown.

V was pared by 1 base and J by 10 bases, with 21 bases between. This CDR3 has 16 residues. Per the germline V gene, CDR1 is SGHTA and CDR2 is FQGNSA. Each donor supplied roughly 9.1 milliliters of peripheral blood. With each sample, at least 5 micrograms of total RNA were extracted. The J gene is TRBJ2-3, the V gene TRBV7-2; TRBD2 might be the D (6 bases). What was sequenced was blood. This sequence was found in a man older than 75 in good health. CDR3 nucleotides: TGTGCCAGCAGCTTAGTCCCCTCTGGTGCGGGGTCACCGCAGTATTTT. Translation: CASSLVPSGAGSPQYF.